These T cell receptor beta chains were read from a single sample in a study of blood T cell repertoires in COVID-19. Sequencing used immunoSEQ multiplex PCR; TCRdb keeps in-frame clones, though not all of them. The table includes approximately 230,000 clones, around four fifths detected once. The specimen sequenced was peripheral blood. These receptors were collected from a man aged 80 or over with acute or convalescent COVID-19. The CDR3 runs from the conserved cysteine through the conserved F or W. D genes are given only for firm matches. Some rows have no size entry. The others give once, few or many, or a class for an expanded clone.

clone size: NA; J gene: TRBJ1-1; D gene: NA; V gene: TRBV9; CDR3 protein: CASSVSLEVTGGAFF; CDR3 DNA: TGTGCCAGCAGCGTAAGTTTGGAGGTAACCGGGGGTGCTTTCTTT
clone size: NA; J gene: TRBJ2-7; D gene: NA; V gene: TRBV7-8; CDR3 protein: CASSLGSYEQYF; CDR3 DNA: TGTGCCAGCAGCTTAGGGAGCTACGAGCAGTACTTC
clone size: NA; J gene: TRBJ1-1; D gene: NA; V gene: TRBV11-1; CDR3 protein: CASSLHTGGGSFF; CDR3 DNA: TGTGCCAGCAGCTTACACACGGGCGGGGGATCTTTCTTT
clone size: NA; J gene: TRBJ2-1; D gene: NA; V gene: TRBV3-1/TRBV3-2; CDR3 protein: CASSPTGEVNEQFF; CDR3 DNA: TGTGCCAGCAGTCCTACAGGAGAGGTAAATGAGCAGTTCTTC
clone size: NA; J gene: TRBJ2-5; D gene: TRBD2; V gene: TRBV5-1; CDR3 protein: CASSSGLAGRETQYF; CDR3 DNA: TGCGCCAGCAGCTCCGGACTAGCGGGAAGGGAGACCCAGTACTTC
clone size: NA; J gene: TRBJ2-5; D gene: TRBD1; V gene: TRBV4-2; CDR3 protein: CASSQGGQGVPPRATQYF; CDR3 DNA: TGTGCCAGCAGCCAAGGAGGGCAGGGGGTACCCCCCCGGGCGACCCAGTACTTC
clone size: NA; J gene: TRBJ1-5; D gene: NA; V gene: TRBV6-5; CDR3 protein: CASRQVSGQPQHF; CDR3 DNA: TGTGCCAGCAGACAGGTGTCTGGTCAGCCCCAGCATTTT
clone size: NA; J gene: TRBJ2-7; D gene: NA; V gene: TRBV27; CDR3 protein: CASSFYGSYEQYF; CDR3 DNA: TGTGCCAGCAGTTTTTACGGGTCCTACGAGCAGTACTTC
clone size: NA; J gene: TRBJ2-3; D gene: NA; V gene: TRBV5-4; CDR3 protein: CASSLVSSTDTQYF; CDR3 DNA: TGTGCCAGCAGCTTGGTCTCGAGCACAGATACGCAGTATTTT
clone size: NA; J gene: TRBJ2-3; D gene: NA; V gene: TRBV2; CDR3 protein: CASTRTTDTQYF; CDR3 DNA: TGTGCCAGTACTAGGACCACAGATACGCAGTATTTT
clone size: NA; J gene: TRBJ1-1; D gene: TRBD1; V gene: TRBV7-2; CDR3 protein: CASSIQGMNTEAFF; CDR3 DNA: TGTGCCAGCAGCATACAGGGGATGAACACTGAAGCTTTCTTT
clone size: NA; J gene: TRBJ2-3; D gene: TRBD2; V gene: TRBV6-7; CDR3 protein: CASSYSGGSRTDTQYF; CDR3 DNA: TGTGCCAGCAGTTACTCTGGCGGGAGTCGTACAGATACGCAGTATTTT
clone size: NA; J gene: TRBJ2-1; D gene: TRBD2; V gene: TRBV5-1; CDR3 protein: CASSLASGTYNEQFF; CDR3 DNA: TGCGCCAGCAGCTTGGCCAGCGGGACCTACAATGAGCAGTTCTTC
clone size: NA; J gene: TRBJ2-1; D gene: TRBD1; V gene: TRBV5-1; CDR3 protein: CASSLEAGGSDEQFF; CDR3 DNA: TGCGCCAGCAGCTTGGAGGCAGGGGGCTCGGATGAGCAGTTCTTC
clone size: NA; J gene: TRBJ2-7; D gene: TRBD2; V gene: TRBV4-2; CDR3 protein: CASSQHSTGGLAGDEQYF; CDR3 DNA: TGTGCCAGCAGCCAACATTCGACCGGTGGACTAGCGGGAGACGAGCAGTACTTC
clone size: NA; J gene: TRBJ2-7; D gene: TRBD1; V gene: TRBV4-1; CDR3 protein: CASSQAGTGGYEQYF; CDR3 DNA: TGCGCCAGCAGCCAAGCCGGGACAGGGGGGTACGAGCAGTACTTC
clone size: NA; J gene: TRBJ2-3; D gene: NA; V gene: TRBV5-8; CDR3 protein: CAISSTDTQYF; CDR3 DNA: TGTGCCATTTCCTCCACAGATACGCAGTATTTT
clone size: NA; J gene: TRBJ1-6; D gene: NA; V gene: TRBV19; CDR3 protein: CASSIEIYNSPLHF; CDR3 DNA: TGTGCCAGTAGTATCGAGATCTATAATTCACCCCTCCACTTT
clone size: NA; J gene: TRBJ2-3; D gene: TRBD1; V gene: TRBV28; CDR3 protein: CASSFLGTEPSW; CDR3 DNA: TGTGCCAGCAGTTTCTTGGGGACAGAGCCTTCCTGG
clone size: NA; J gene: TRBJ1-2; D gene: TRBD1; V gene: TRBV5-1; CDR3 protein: CASSFQGDGYTF; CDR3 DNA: TGCGCCAGCAGCTTCCAGGGGGATGGCTACACCTTC
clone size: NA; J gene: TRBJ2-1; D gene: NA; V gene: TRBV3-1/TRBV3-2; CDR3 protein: CASSQLRTNEQFF; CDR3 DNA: TGTGCCAGCAGCCAGCTTAGGACTAATGAGCAGTTCTTC
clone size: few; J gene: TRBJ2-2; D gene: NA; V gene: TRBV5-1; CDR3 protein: CASSLEGEGTGELFF; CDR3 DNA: TGCGCCAGCAGCTTGGAGGGGGAGGGCACCGGGGAGCTGTTTTTT
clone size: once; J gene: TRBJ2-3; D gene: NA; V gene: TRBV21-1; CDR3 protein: CASSRHQDRGNTDTQYF; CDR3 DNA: TGTGCCAGCAGCAGACATCAGGACAGGGGCAACACAGATACGCAGTATTTT
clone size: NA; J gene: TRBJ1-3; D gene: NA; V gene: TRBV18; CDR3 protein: CASSPGGDGNTIYF; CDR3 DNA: TGTGCCAGCTCACCGGGAGGTGATGGGAACACCATATATTTT
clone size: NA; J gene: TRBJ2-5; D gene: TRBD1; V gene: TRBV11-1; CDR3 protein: CASSLPTGWETQYF; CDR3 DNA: TGTGCCAGCAGCCTCCCGACAGGGTGGGAGACCCAGTACTTC
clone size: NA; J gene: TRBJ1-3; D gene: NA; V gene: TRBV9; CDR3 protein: CASSPRGEISTIYF; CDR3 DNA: TGTGCCAGCAGCCCCAGAGGAGAGATATCGACCATATATTTT
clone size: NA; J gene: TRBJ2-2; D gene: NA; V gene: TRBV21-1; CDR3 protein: CASSKSTSGGRNTGELFF; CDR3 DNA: TGTGCCAGCAGCAAATCGACTAGCGGGGGCAGGAACACCGGGGAGCTGTTTTTT
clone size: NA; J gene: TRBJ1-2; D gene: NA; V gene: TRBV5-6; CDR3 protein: CASRVTGSSYGYTF; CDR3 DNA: TGTGCCAGCAGAGTCACAGGCAGCTCCTATGGCTACACCTTC
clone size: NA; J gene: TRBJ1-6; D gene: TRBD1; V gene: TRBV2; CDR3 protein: CASSVTGILLPLHF; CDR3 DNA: TGTGCCAGCAGTGTGACAGGGATCCTTCTTCCCCTCCACTTT
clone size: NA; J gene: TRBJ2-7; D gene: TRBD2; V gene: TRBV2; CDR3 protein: CATRGDYEQYF; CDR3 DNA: TGTGCCACTCGGGGGGACTACGAGCAGTACTTC
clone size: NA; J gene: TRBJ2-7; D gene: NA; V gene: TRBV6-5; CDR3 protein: CASKSVAGPYEQYF; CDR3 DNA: TGTGCCAGCAAAAGCGTGGCGGGACCCTACGAGCAGTACTTC
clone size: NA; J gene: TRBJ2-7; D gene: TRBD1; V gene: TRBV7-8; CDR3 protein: CASSLGDSPRYEQYF; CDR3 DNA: TGTGCCAGCAGCTTAGGGGACAGCCCCCGCTACGAGCAGTACTTC
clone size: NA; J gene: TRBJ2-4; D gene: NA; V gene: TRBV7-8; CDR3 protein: CASSTPSSGNIQYF; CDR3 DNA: TGTGCCAGCAGCACCCCCTCGAGTGGAAACATTCAGTACTTC
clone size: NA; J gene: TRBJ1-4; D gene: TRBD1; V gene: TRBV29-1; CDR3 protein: CSARTGFNEKLFF; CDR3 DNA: TGCAGCGCCAGGACAGGGTTCAATGAAAAACTGTTTTTT
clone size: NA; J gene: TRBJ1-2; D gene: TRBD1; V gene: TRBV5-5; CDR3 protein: CASSPTGEGGYTF; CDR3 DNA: TGTGCCAGCAGCCCTACAGGGGAAGGAGGCTACACCTTC
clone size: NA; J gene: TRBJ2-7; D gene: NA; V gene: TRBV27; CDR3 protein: CASSKGQLTYEQYF; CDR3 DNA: TGTGCCAGCAGTAAGGGACAATTGACCTACGAGCAGTACTTC
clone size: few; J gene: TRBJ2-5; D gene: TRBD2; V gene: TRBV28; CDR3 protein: CASSSPLGGGDLETQYF; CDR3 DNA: TGTGCCAGCAGTTCCCCGCTTGGCGGGGGGGATCTGGAGACCCAGTACTTC
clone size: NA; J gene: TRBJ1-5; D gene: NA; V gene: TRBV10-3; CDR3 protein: CAISETLQPQHF; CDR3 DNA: TGTGCCATCAGTGAGACTCTTCAGCCCCAGCATTTT
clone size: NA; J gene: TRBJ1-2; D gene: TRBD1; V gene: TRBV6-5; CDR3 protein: CASSRGTYGYTF; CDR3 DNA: TGTGCCAGCAGCAGGGGGACTTATGGCTACACCTTC
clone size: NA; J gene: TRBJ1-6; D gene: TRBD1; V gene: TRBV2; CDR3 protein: CASTGTGSIPGISPLHF; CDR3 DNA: TGTGCCAGCACCGGGACAGGGAGCATTCCAGGCATTTCACCCCTCCACTTT
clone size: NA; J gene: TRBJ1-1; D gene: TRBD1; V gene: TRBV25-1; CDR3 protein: CASSQGQANTEAFF; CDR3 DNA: TGTGCCAGCAGCCAGGGACAGGCGAACACTGAAGCTTTCTTT
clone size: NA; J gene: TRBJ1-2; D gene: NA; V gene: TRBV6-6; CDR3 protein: CASSYPAGSSYGYTF; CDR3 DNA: TGTGCCAGCAGTTACCCCGCAGGCTCAAGCTATGGCTACACCTTC
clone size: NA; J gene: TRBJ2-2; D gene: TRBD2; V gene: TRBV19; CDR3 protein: CASSTPPGLAGKSTGELFF; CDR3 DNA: TGTGCCAGTAGTACCCCTCCTGGACTAGCGGGAAAGTCCACCGGGGAGCTGTTTTTT
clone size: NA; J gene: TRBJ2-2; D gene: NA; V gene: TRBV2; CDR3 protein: CASTSIRNTGELFF; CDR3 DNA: TGTGCCAGCACATCTATTAGAAACACCGGGGAGCTGTTTTTT
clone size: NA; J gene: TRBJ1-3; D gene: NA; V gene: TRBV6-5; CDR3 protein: CASSYSPGSGNTIYF; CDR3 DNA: TGTGCCAGCAGTTACTCGCCCGGCTCTGGAAACACCATATATTTT
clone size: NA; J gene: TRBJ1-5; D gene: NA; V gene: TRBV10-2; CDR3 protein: CASSAQGGGLGNQPQHF; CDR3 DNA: TGCGCCAGCAGTGCCCAGGGAGGAGGGTTGGGCAATCAGCCCCAGCATTTT
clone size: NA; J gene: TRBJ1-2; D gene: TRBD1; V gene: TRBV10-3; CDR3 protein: CAISESTGGCPIF; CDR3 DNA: TGTGCCATCAGTGAGTCGACAGGGGGCTGCCCCATCTTC
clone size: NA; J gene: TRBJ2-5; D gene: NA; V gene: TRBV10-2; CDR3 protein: CASSVGLARETQYF; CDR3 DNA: TGCGCCAGCAGTGTGGGGCTAGCGCGGGAGACCCAGTACTTC
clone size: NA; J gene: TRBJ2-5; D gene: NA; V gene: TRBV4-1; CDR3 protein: CASSSSAGRGETQYF; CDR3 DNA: TGCGCCAGCAGCTCTAGCGCGGGGCGTGGGGAGACCCAGTACTTC
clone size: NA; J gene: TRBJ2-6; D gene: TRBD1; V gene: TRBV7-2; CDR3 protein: CASSQNRGLGANVLTF; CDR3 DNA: TGTGCCAGCAGTCAAAACAGGGGGCTTGGGGCCAACGTCCTGACTTTC
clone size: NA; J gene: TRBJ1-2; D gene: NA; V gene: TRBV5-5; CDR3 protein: CASSPGNRWQGYGYTF; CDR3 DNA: TGTGCCAGCAGCCCAGGGAATCGGTGGCAGGGCTATGGCTACACCTTC
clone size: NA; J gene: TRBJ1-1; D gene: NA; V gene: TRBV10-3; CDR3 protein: CAAKGREDTEAFF; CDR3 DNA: TGTGCCGCGAAGGGCAGGGAGGACACTGAAGCTTTCTTT
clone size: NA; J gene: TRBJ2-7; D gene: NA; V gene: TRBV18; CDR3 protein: CASSGGSDSSYEQYF; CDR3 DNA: TGTGCCAGCTCAGGAGGTTCGGACAGCTCCTACGAGCAGTACTTC
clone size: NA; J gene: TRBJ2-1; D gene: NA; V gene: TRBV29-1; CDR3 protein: CSVGLAFPYNEQFF; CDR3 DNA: TGCAGCGTTGGATTAGCGTTCCCCTACAATGAGCAGTTCTTC